The 14 T cell receptor beta chains given below trace back to one sample, sequenced in a study of CD8 T cells in ankylosing spondylitis. TCRdb reprocessed the 5' RACE reads with MiXCR, giving one entry per CDR3 protein. The table has some 200,000 distinct CDR3 sequences, about 20% seen once. Sequenced material: blood, either unsorted or a sorted T cell fraction (not recorded which). The receptors were gathered from a male donor between 5 and 35 years old with ankylosing spondylitis or in good health (not recorded which).

The chain recombines TRBV13 with TRBJ2-1, with D possibly called TRBD1 or TRBD2 (7 bases each). CDR3 length: 13 amino acids. V was pared by 6 bases and J by 9 bases, with 15 bases between. Germline CDR1 is PRHDT and CDR2 is FYEKMQ (reference sequence). The CDR3 here is CASRAQGEGEQFF. CDR3 DNA: TGTGCCAGCAGGGCGCAGGGGGAGGGTGAGCAGTTCTTC.

There are many counts of this clonotype. The chain combines TRBV24-1 with TRBJ2-3; 8 nucleotides line up with TRBD2. Germline V lookup: CDR1 KGHDR, CDR2 SFDVKD. The CDR3 is 16 amino acids. The V segment lost 5 bases and the J segment 0 bases; nucleotides outside the gene matches: 6. The CDR3: CATSATGGPSTDTQYF. In DNA, the CDR3 is TGTGCCACCAGTGCTACGGGAGGGCCCAGCACAGATACGCAGTATTTT.

This clonotype was found many times. The rearrangement joins TRBV5-5 to TRBJ2-5; 8 nucleotides match TRBD2. Per germline, CDR1 SGHKS and CDR2 YYEKEE (reference sequence). Trimming removed 0 bases from V and 2 bases from J; junction bases left unmatched: 6. There are 16 residues in the CDR3. The CDR3 DNA reads as TGTGCCAGCAGCTTGGATCTTACGGGAGGGCAAGAGACCCAGTACTTC. Translating gives CASSLDLTGGQETQYF.

The V call is TRBV3-1, the J call TRBJ2-7, with unresolved D. The germline V gene encodes CDR1 LGHDT and CDR2 YNNKEL (reference sequence). Deletions cut 1 base from V and 3 bases from J, with 16 bases between. The CDR3 loop spans 16 amino acids. As DNA, the CDR3 is TGTGCCAGCAGCCAAGTTTTTGGTGACTCCCGCTACGAGCAGTACTTC. It codes for CASSQVFGDSRYEQYF.

The chain uses TRBV29-1 and TRBJ2-7; 7 nucleotides match TRBD2. The CDR3 runs 13 residues. The V gene end was trimmed by 4 bases and the J gene end by 2 bases; junction bases not matched to a gene: 5. Germline V gives CDR1 SQVTM, CDR2 ANQGSEA. CDR3 residues: CSVASGAPYEQYF. CDR3 DNA: TGCAGCGTTGCGAGCGGGGCCCCCTACGAGCAGTACTTC.

The table lists this clonotype with many counts. The genes are TRBV4-1 and TRBJ2-1; weak D call: TRBD1 (6 bases). The V end lost 0 bases, the J end lost 0 bases, and 15 bases lay between the germline ends. CDR1 and CDR2 (germline): MGHRA, YSYEKL. The CDR3 consists of 18 residues. CDR3 amino acids: CASSQEVLGASSYNEQFF. The CDR3, as DNA: TGCGCCAGCAGCCAAGAAGTTTTGGGGGCCAGCTCCTACAATGAGCAGTTCTTC.

This chain uses TRBV6-4 with TRBJ2-1; 11 positions match TRBD2. There are 15 residues in the CDR3. Trimming cost V 2 bases and J 7 bases; bases outside gene matches: 4. The germline gives CDR1 MRHNA, CDR2 SNTAGT. The CDR3 sequence: CASSDGLAGGNEQFF. The CDR3 nucleotides are TGTGCCAGCAGTGACGGGCTAGCGGGAGGTAATGAGCAGTTCTTC.

This clonotype was seen many times. The CDR3 DNA is TGTGCCAGCAGCTTGCGCTTTGGGACAAGTTACTACGAGCAGTACGTC. It yields the protein CASSLRFGTSYYEQYV. The chain couples TRBV11-2 to TRBJ2-7, with TRBD1 as a possible D gene (6 bases). Germline V gives CDR1 SGHAT, CDR2 FQNNGV. The length of the CDR3 is 16 residues. V gave up 3 bases and J gave up 3 bases, with 18 bases separating them.

The rearrangement joins TRBV7-6 to TRBJ2-1; 7 bases agree with TRBD2. The V segment lost 5 bases and the J segment 1 base; nucleotides outside the gene matches: 11. The CDR3 runs 17 residues. Germline assignment: CDR1 SGHVS and CDR2 FNYEAQ. CDR3 region: CASSRVASGISYNEQFF. The CDR3 region has the DNA TGTGCCAGCAGCCGTGTGGCTAGCGGCATATCCTACAATGAGCAGTTCTTC. Drawing the rest from reference TRBV7-6 and TRBJ2-1, the complete variable domain is GAGVSQSPRYKVTKRGQDVALRCDPISGHVSLYWYRQALGQGPEFLTYFNYEAQQDKSGLPNDRFSAERPEGSISTLTIQRTEQRDSAMYRCASSRVASGISYNEQFFGPGTRLTVL.

This clonotype has just a few counts. The chain recombines TRBV6-5 with TRBJ2-1, with 8 bases aligning to TRBD2. CDR1 is MNHEY and CDR2 is SVGAGI in the germline V gene. Germline trimming cut 2 bases from V and 12 bases from J; bases unmatched to any gene: 3. The CDR3 is 12 amino acids. CDR3 residues: CASSYSGGTQFF. The CDR3 DNA follows: TGTGCCAGCAGTTACAGCGGGGGTACGCAGTTCTTC.

This clonotype occurred many times. The V gene is TRBV6-2 or TRBV6-3, the J gene TRBJ2-1; D remains unclear. The germline gives CDR1 MNHEY, CDR2 SVGEGT. Trimming took 2 bases from V and 6 from J, leaving 5 bases between them. The CDR3 loop spans 12 amino acids. The DNA of the CDR3 is TGTGCCAGCAGTTACCCCCCCAATGAGCAGTTCTTC. Amino acid sequence: CASSYPPNEQFF.

In its sample, this clonotype was seen many times. The gene calls are TRBV18 and TRBJ2-6, with D unresolved. CDR3 length: 13 residues. V was pared by 6 bases and J by 3 bases, with 6 bases between. Germline V gene lookup returns CDR1 KGHSH and CDR2 LQKENI. The CDR3 here is CASSGIGANVLTF. CDR3 nucleotide sequence: TGTGCCAGCTCCGGAATTGGGGCCAACGTCCTGACTTTC.

This clonotype has at least ten counts. The chain combines TRBV10-2 with TRBJ2-3, with unresolved D. Germline loops: CDR1 WSHSY, CDR2 SAAADI. This CDR3 has 11 residues. V was shortened by 6 bases and J by 4 bases, with 5 bases between the two germline ends. CDR3 sequence reads: CASSASDTQYF. For the CDR3, the DNA is TGCGCCAGCAGCGCCTCAGATACGCAGTATTTT.

This clonotype was observed at least ten times. The chain couples TRBV30 to TRBJ1-1, with 10 positions matching TRBD1. This CDR3 has 16 amino acids. CDR1 and CDR2 from the germline V gene are GTSNPN and SVGIG (reference sequence). V lost 0 bases and J lost 8; bases outside the gene matches: 12. CDR3 residues: CAWSVLPTGGWREAFF. CDR3 coding DNA: TGTGCCTGGAGTGTACTCCCGACAGGGGGCTGGAGGGAAGCTTTCTTT.